The 11 T cell receptor beta chains given below trace back to one sample, sequenced in a study of CD4 T cells in relation to SARS-CoV-2 and coronaviruses. TCRdb's copy holds only in-frame clones and misses some; the assay was immunoSEQ multiplex PCR. The sample yields tens of thousands of clones, about 90% seen once. The sequenced sample was naive CD4+ T cells from PBMCs. Subset defined: naive CD4+ T cells isolated by negative enrichment. These receptors were obtained from an adult with COVID-19.

The V call is TRBV7-8, the J call TRBJ2-2; 10 nucleotides agree with TRBD2. The germline V gene encodes CDR1 SGHVS and CDR2 FQNEAQ. CDR3 length equals 14 residues. Trimming took 8 bases from V and 6 from J; bases not matched to a gene: 6. For the CDR3, the DNA is TGTGCCAGCGAGCGGGAGGGCCCCGCCGGGGAGCTGTTTTTT. Protein: CASEREGPAGELFF. The full variable domain, rest sourced from reference TRBV7-8 and TRBJ2-2, is GAGVSQSPRYKVAKRGQDVALRCDPISGHVSLFWYQQALGQGPEFLTYFQNEAQLDKSGLPSDRFFAERPEGSVSTLKIQRTQQEDSAVYLCASEREGPAGELFFGEGSRLTVL.

The count of this clone is one. The V call is TRBV10-3, the J call TRBJ2-5; D possibly corresponds to TRBD1 (5 bases). This CDR3 comprises 13 residues. The germline V gene has CDR1 ENHRY and CDR2 SYGVKD. Trimming stripped 0 bases from V and 5 bases from J, with 7 bases between. CDR3 sequence reads: CAISESRGETQYF. The CDR3 DNA follows: TGTGCCATCAGTGAGTCTAGGGGTGAGACCCAGTACTTC.

This sequence joins TRBV7-9 and TRBJ2-3; the D call may be TRBD1 or TRBD2 (5 bases each). Germline CDR1 and CDR2: SEHNR and FQNEAQ (reference sequence). Between the trimmed V and J ends, which lost 6 bases and 2 bases, there was a span of 21 bases. This CDR3 has 17 residues. CDR3 region: CASSDPYGGGNTDTQYF. In nucleotides, the CDR3 is TGTGCCAGCAGTGACCCCTATGGGGGTGGGAACACAGATACGCAGTATTTT. Using reference TRBV7-9 and TRBJ2-3 for the parts outside the CDR3, the full variable domain is DTGVSQNPRHKITKRGQNVTFRCDPISEHNRLYWYRQTLGQGPEFLTYFQNEAQLEKSRLLSDRFSAERPKGSFSTLEIQRTEQGDSAMYLCASSDPYGGGNTDTQYFGPGTRLTVL.

The chain is built from TRBV4-2 and TRBJ2-1; TRBD2 is a possible D gene (7 bases). Germline V CDR1 and CDR2: LGHNA, YNFKEQ. The CDR3 is made up of 15 amino acids. Trimming cost V 1 base and J 7 bases, with 14 bases left between them. CDR3 DNA: TGTGCCAGCAGCCAAGTTAGCAGGGGAGGGAATGAGCAGTTCTTC. It specifies CASSQVSRGGNEQFF.

CDR3 sequence reads: CATSRGGAGDTEAFF. CDR3 nucleotide sequence: TGTGCCACCAGCAGAGGGGGGGCGGGGGACACTGAAGCTTTCTTT. The gene calls are TRBV15 and TRBJ1-1, with a possible D match to TRBD1 (6 bases). Germline V gene data show CDR1 as LNHNV and CDR2 as YYDKDF (reference sequence). Trimming removed 1 base at V and 3 bases at J, with 12 bases between. The CDR3 covers 15 residues.

The rearrangement joins TRBV14 to TRBJ1-2; D is uncertain. V lost 5 bases, J lost 5 bases, and 21 bases lay in between. The CDR3 extends over 16 amino acids. The germline V gene has CDR1 SGHDN and CDR2 FVKESK. CDR3 sequence reads: CASSASGLPPGYGYTF. DNA of the CDR3: TGTGCCAGCAGCGCGTCCGGGCTCCCTCCCGGGTATGGCTACACCTTC.

The chain joins TRBV6-5 to TRBJ1-6; tentatively, D is TRBD1 (6 bases). There are 15 residues in the CDR3. Trimming took off 2 bases at V and 4 bases at J, with 9 bases between the two ends. The V gene's germline CDR1 is MNHEY and CDR2 SVGAGI. CDR3 sequence: CASSYGQLYNSPLHF. Here the CDR3 DNA reads TGTGCCAGCAGTTACGGACAGCTTTATAATTCACCCCTCCACTTT.

This clone was observed a single time. The chain carries TRBV27 and TRBJ2-2; possibly TRBD1 or TRBD2 for D (5 bases each). CDR3 length equals 16 residues. The V gene lost 2 bases and the J gene lost 4 bases, with 14 bases spanning the gap. Per the germline V gene, CDR1 is MNHEY and CDR2 is SMNVEV (reference sequence). The CDR3 here is CASSLRDPLGTGELFF. The CDR3 DNA is TGTGCCAGCAGTTTAAGGGACCCTTTGGGCACCGGGGAGCTGTTTTTT.

The chain carries TRBV19 and TRBJ1-4, with no clear D. CDR1 and CDR2 from the germline V gene are LNHDA and SQIVND (reference sequence). V lost 8 bases, J lost 6 bases, and 13 bases lay in between. CDR3 length: 13 amino acids. This CDR3 is CASPPSEDEKLFF. CDR3 coding DNA: TGTGCCAGTCCACCTTCTGAAGATGAAAAACTGTTTTTT. Full variable domain (remainder filled in from reference TRBV19 and TRBJ1-4): DGGITQSPKYLFRKEGQNVTLSCEQNLNHDAMYWYRQDPGQGLRLIYYSQIVNDFQKGDIAEGYSVSREKKESFPLTVTSAQKNPTAFYLCASPPSEDEKLFFGSGTQLSVL.

V gene TRBV29-1 combines with J gene TRBJ1-4; 7 bases are a match to TRBD1. Germline-derived CDR1 and CDR2 are SQVTM and ANQGSEA. This CDR3 is built from 12 residues. Germline trimming cut 4 bases from V and 8 bases from J; bases unmatched to any gene: 4. The CDR3 region is CSVVGTAEKLFF. Written as DNA, the CDR3 is TGCAGCGTTGTTGGGACAGCCGAAAAACTGTTTTTT.

V is TRBV19 and J is TRBJ2-7; possibly TRBD1 for D (5 bases). V was trimmed by 3 bases and J by 2 bases, leaving 17 bases between them. The CDR3 has 16 residues. The V gene's germline CDR1 is LNHDA and CDR2 SQIVND (reference sequence). Here the CDR3 reads CASSIGWGVAAYEQYF. CDR3 bases: TGTGCCAGTAGTATTGGCTGGGGCGTCGCTGCCTACGAGCAGTACTTC.